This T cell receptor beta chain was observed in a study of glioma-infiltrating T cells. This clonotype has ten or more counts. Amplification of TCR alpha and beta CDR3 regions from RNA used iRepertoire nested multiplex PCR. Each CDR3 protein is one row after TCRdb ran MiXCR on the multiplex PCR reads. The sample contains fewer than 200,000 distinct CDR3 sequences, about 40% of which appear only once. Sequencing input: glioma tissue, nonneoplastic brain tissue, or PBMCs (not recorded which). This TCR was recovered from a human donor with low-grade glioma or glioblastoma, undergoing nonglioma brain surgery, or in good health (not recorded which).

The CDR3 reads CASSPGTGVAQPQHF. The DNA for the CDR3 is TGCGCCAGCAGCCCTGGGACAGGGGTGGCGCAGCCCCAGCATTTT. This chain uses TRBV4-1 with TRBJ1-5, with 10 bases identical to TRBD1. V lost 4 bases, J lost 7 bases, and 7 bases stayed unmatched. CDR1 and CDR2 from the germline V gene are MGHRA and YSYEKL. CDR3 length: 15 residues.